These 32 T cell receptor beta chains came from one sample sequenced in a study of T-cell memory formation after mild COVID-19. TCRdb analysed the 5' RACE reads with MiXCR anew, one entry per CDR3 protein. The repertoire holds around 150,000 distinct CDR3 sequences, 30% to 35% seen once, with 9.5% to 15% in the top ten. The source material was PBMCs or a T cell subset sorted from them (not recorded which). These receptors all come from an adult woman who had mild COVID-19 (a few samples of this study predate the infection). Cell type and time point are not known.

This clonotype was seen more than once but under ten times. The chain uses TRBV19 and TRBJ2-1, with D perhaps matching TRBD2 (5 bases). This CDR3 has 15 amino acids. Germline V gives CDR1 LNHDA, CDR2 SQIVND (reference sequence). The ends were cut back, 4 bases at V and 1 base at J, with 11 bases in the middle. The CDR3 nucleotides are TGTGCCAGTAGTAGGACTTCCCAATCCTACAATGAGCAGTTCTTC. It is translated as CASSRTSQSYNEQFF. The full variable domain, its missing parts supplied by reference TRBV19 and TRBJ2-1, is DGGITQSPKYLFRKEGQNVTLSCEQNLNHDAMYWYRQDPGQGLRLIYYSQIVNDFQKGDIAEGYSVSREKKESFPLTVTSAQKNPTAFYLCASSRTSQSYNEQFFGPGTRLTVL.

The chain uses TRBV14 and TRBJ2-7, with D hard to call. The CDR3 is 12 residues long. Per the germline V gene, CDR1 is SGHDN and CDR2 is FVKESK. Trimming removed 0 bases from V and 4 bases from J, with 4 bases in between. The CDR3 loop reads CASSQDQYEQYF. For the CDR3, the DNA is TGTGCCAGCAGCCAAGATCAGTACGAGCAGTACTTC.

This clonotype was detected a few times. The chain combines TRBV2 with TRBJ2-7; 8 nucleotides match TRBD2. This CDR3 is built from 15 residues. Germline CDR1 SNHLY, CDR2 FYNNEI. Trimming took 0 bases from V and 2 from J; bases not matched to a gene: 3. The CDR3 nucleotides are TGTGCCAGCAGTGAAGCCAGCGGGAGTCCCTACGAGCAGTACTTC. This gives the protein CASSEASGSPYEQYF.

The chain carries TRBV9 and TRBJ2-7; 9 bases are shared with TRBD1. TRBJ2-5 explains the end of the DNA better; the J call may be wrong. Germline V lookup: CDR1 SGDLS, CDR2 YYNGEE. This CDR3 is 20 amino acids long. This chain's CDR3 is CASSDPSLRPGQGFRETQYF. In DNA, the CDR3 is TGTGCCAGCAGCGACCCCTCGCTCCGACCGGGACAGGGTTTCAGAGAGACCCAGTACTTC.

V gene TRBV6-2 or TRBV6-3 combines with J gene TRBJ1-2; D might be TRBD1 (6 bases). The CDR3 is 15 residues long. Germline-derived CDR1 and CDR2 are MNHEY and SVGEGT. The V and J ends lost 3 bases and 0 bases respectively, with 11 bases between them. Here the CDR3 reads CASSYQQGPNYGYTF. In DNA form, the CDR3 reads TGTGCCAGCAGTTATCAACAGGGACCTAACTATGGCTACACCTTC.

The chain links TRBV7-2 to TRBJ2-3, with a weak D call TRBD2 (7 bases). Looked up from germline, CDR1 is SGHTA and CDR2 is FQGNSA. V was pared by 3 bases and J by 7 bases, with 17 bases between. The CDR3 loop spans 15 amino acids. CDR3 region: CASSFEDSGTYTQYF. As DNA, the CDR3 is TGTGCCAGCAGCTTTGAGGACAGCGGGACTTATACGCAGTATTTT.

This clonotype appeared a single time. This chain joins TRBV5-1 and TRBJ1-4; no definite D call. The CDR3 contains 16 residues. The V and J ends lost 3 bases and 2 bases respectively, with 14 bases between them. Germline CDR1 SGHRS, CDR2 YFSETQ. This CDR3 is CASSSGSVETNEKLFF. CDR3 bases: TGCGCCAGCAGCTCCGGATCGGTAGAGACTAATGAAAAACTGTTTTTT.

This clonotype occurred a few times. The chain employs TRBV12-3 or TRBV12-4 and TRBJ1-1, with TRBD1 as a possible D gene (5 bases). The CDR3 loop spans 14 amino acids. Between the trimmed V and J ends, which lost 2 bases and 3 bases, there was a span of 10 bases. CDR3 sequence reads: CASSLRGTYTEAFF. CDR3 sequence (DNA): TGTGCCAGCAGTTTAAGAGGGACCTACACTGAAGCTTTCTTT.

The gene calls are TRBV5-4 and TRBJ2-7, with no clear D. V lost 1 base and J 5 bases, leaving 13 bases between the germline ends. The CDR3 extends over 14 amino acids. Germline CDR1 is SGHNT and CDR2 is YYREEE (reference sequence). The CDR3 sequence: CASSLLAVPNEQYF. The CDR3 region has the DNA TGTGCCAGCAGCTTGTTGGCAGTGCCAAACGAGCAGTACTTC.

This clonotype turned up a few times. This chain uses TRBV6-5 with TRBJ1-5; no definite D call. The V end was cut by 6 bases, the J end by 0 bases, with 6 bases between. CDR3 length: 13 residues. CDR1 and CDR2 from the germline V gene are MNHEY and SVGAGI. CDR3: CASRGNSNQPQHF. CDR3 bases: TGTGCCAGCAGGGGTAATAGCAATCAGCCCCAGCATTTT.

The chain couples TRBV4-1 to TRBJ1-2; 7 positions match TRBD1. The CDR3 spans 15 residues. Germline V gene sequence: CDR1 MGHRA, CDR2 YSYEKL. Trimming removed 0 bases from V and 6 bases from J; junction bases left unmatched: 7. DNA of the CDR3: TGCGCCAGCAGCCAAGATATCGACAGGGCAAATGGCTACACCTTC. It translates to CASSQDIDRANGYTF.

This chain uses TRBV5-1 with TRBJ1-1; 9 positions match TRBD1. CDR3 size: 16 residues. The junction had 9 bases not matched to a gene; V was cut back by 3 bases and J by 3 bases. From germline, CDR1 is SGHRS and CDR2 YFSETQ. CDR3: CASSSSRDRVDTEAFF. Written as DNA, the CDR3 is TGCGCCAGCAGCTCAAGCAGGGACAGGGTGGACACTGAAGCTTTCTTT.

The gene calls are TRBV19 and TRBJ2-7, with a possible D match to TRBD2 (6 bases). V was shortened by 5 bases and J by 6 bases, with 20 bases between the two germline ends. Germline V gene data show CDR1 as LNHDA and CDR2 as SQIVND (reference sequence). CDR3 size: 15 residues. The CDR3 loop reads CASSAEGRVRGEQYF. CDR3 nucleotide sequence: TGTGCCAGTAGTGCGGAGGGGCGGGTAAGGGGCGAGCAGTACTTC.

J is TRBJ2-7 and V is TRBV10-3; TRBD2 aligns across 10 bases. Germline loops: CDR1 ENHRY, CDR2 SYGVKD. V gave up 4 bases and J gave up 1 base; unmatched junction bases: 10. The CDR3 spans 17 residues. CDR3 region: CAISAGTSVVGSYEQYF. Here the CDR3 DNA reads TGTGCCATCAGTGCCGGGACTAGCGTCGTCGGGTCCTACGAGCAGTACTTC.

The chain couples TRBV3-1 to TRBJ2-7; tentative D call: TRBD2 (5 bases). V was pared by 2 bases and J by 2 bases, with 10 bases between. Germline V lookup: CDR1 LGHDT, CDR2 YNNKEL (reference sequence). This CDR3 spans 14 amino acids. The CDR3 DNA reads TGTGCCAGCAGCCAAACGGGAAACCCCTACGAGCAGTACTTC. Its protein product is CASSQTGNPYEQYF.

The rearrangement joins TRBV11-2 to TRBJ2-3; no reliable D call. Germline CDR1 is SGHAT and CDR2 is FQNNGV. There are 15 residues in the CDR3. V was pared by 4 bases and J by 2 bases, with 13 bases between. The CDR3 nucleotides are TGTGCCAGCAGCTCTAATCGGGCGTCCACAGATACGCAGTATTTT. Its protein product is CASSSNRASTDTQYF.

This clonotype was observed a handful of times. This chain connects TRBV5-1 to TRBJ2-1, with TRBD2 as a possible D gene (5 bases). CDR3 length: 14 amino acids. The germline V and J ends were trimmed by 3 bases and 0 bases, with 7 bases remaining between them. The germline CDR1 and CDR2 sequences are SGHRS and YFSETQ. CDR3 bases: TGCGCCAGCAGCTCCGGGATCTCCTACAATGAGCAGTTCTTC. Amino acid sequence: CASSSGISYNEQFF.

This clonotype was counted a few times. This chain links TRBV7-9 with TRBJ2-2; 7 nucleotides align to TRBD2. The trim removed 5 bases at V and 6 bases at J, leaving 6 bases unmatched. This CDR3 region has 14 residues. From germline, CDR1 is SEHNR and CDR2 FQNEAQ (reference sequence). The CDR3 spells CASSLLAGAGELFF. CDR3 sequence (DNA): TGTGCCAGCAGCCTCCTCGCGGGAGCCGGGGAGCTGTTTTTT. The full variable domain, in which reference TRBV7-9 and TRBJ2-2 provide the parts outside the CDR3, is DTGVSQNPRHKITKRGQNVTFRCDPISEHNRLYWYRQTLGQGPEFLTYFQNEAQLEKSRLLSDRFSAERPKGSFSTLEIQRTEQGDSAMYLCASSLLAGAGELFFGEGSRLTVL.

Worth noting for this clonotype: One junction end does not reproduce the germline sequence, and a read error may be involved. The V gene is TRBV12-3 or TRBV12-4, the J gene TRBJ1-4, with TRBD1 matching over 8 bases. The CDR3 sequence is 13 residues long. The CDR3 loop is CASSLGPGQVTDF. In DNA, the CDR3 is TGTGCCAGCAGTTTAGGACCGGGACAGGTCACCGATTTT.

The chain recombines TRBV7-9 with TRBJ2-7; 9 positions agree with TRBD2. This CDR3 comprises 15 residues. CDR1 and CDR2 (germline): SEHNR, FQNEAQ (reference sequence). Trimming removed 3 bases from V and 6 bases from J; junction bases left unmatched: 9. The CDR3 DNA is TGTGCCAGCAGCTTGGGACCGGGACTAGCATTCGAGCAGTACTTC. Protein product: CASSLGPGLAFEQYF.

This chain joins TRBV24-1 and TRBJ2-2; D perhaps matches TRBD2 (5 bases). The CDR3 runs to 13 residues. Germline lookup yields CDR1 KGHDR and CDR2 SFDVKD. V shed 9 bases and J shed 3 bases, with 10 bases lying between them. Here the CDR3 reads CATRPRDTGELFF. The CDR3 nucleotides are TGTGCCACCCGCCCGCGGGACACCGGGGAGCTGTTTTTT.

The V gene is TRBV7-9, the J gene TRBJ1-1; no clear D gene. From germline, CDR1 is SEHNR and CDR2 FQNEAQ (reference sequence). V lost 4 bases, J lost 1 base, and 10 bases lay in between. CDR3 length: 14 amino acids. CDR3 nucleotide sequence: TGTGCCAGCAGCTCGAATAGAGGGAACACTGAAGCTTTCTTT. It encodes CASSSNRGNTEAFF.

This clonotype was recorded only once. The chain couples TRBV5-1 to TRBJ2-3; perhaps D is TRBD1 or TRBD2 (5 bases each). Trimming left V 1 base short and J 0 bases short, with 9 bases between. CDR3 length equals 15 residues. Germline CDR1 reads SGHRS; CDR2 reads YFSETQ. CDR3 DNA: TGCGCCAGCAGCTTGACGGGGACGAGCACAGATACGCAGTATTTT. This gives the protein CASSLTGTSTDTQYF.

This rearrangement joins TRBV7-2 to TRBJ2-1; a weak D match, TRBD1 (6 bases). The CDR3 extends over 15 amino acids. V was trimmed by 4 bases and J by 2 bases, leaving 12 bases between them. CDR1 is SGHTA and CDR2 is FQGNSA in the germline V gene. CDR3 coding DNA: TGTGCCAGCAGCTCCCAGGGGACCACCTACAATGAGCAGTTCTTC. Translated: CASSSQGTTYNEQFF.

The rearrangement uses TRBV6-1 and TRBJ2-5, with D uncertain. CDR3 length: 9 amino acids. Germline-derived CDR1 and CDR2 are MNHNS and SASEGT. V was trimmed by 8 bases and J by 9 bases, leaving 7 bases between them. CDR3 coding DNA: TGTGCCAGCGGTAGGTCCCAGTACTTC. It codes for CASGRSQYF.

The gene calls are TRBV7-9 and TRBJ2-1; maybe TRBD2 (5 bases). The CDR3 has 12 residues. Germline V gene data show CDR1 as SEHNR and CDR2 as FQNEAQ (reference sequence). V dropped 9 bases and J dropped 5 bases, with 11 bases sitting between them. This CDR3 is CARGSLNNEQFF. The CDR3 DNA follows: TGTGCCAGGGGGAGTCTTAACAATGAGCAGTTCTTC.

The V and J genes are TRBV27 and TRBJ2-1; 12 bases agree with TRBD1. V shed 5 bases, J shed 2 bases, and the junction held 13 bases outside the gene matches. CDR3 length: 19 residues. Germline assignment: CDR1 MNHEY and CDR2 SMNVEV (reference sequence). The CDR3, as DNA: TGTGCCAGCAGTCTACAGGGACAGGGGGCGAGGTTTACCTACAATGAGCAGTTCTTC. Translating it yields CASSLQGQGARFTYNEQFF.

The rearrangement links TRBV19 to TRBJ1-1, with 10 nucleotides matching TRBD1. The CDR3 is 15 residues long. Losses at the gene ends were 9 bases for V and 5 bases for J; bases not matched to a gene: 12. The germline V gene has CDR1 LNHDA and CDR2 SQIVND (reference sequence). The CDR3: CASRTGGDMGTEAFF. CDR3 DNA sequence: TGTGCCAGCCGGACAGGGGGGGATATGGGTACTGAAGCTTTCTTT.

The chain joins TRBV20-1 to TRBJ2-7; a weak D match, TRBD2 (6 bases). The length of the CDR3 is 16 residues. V dropped 0 bases and J dropped 2 bases, with 17 bases sitting between them. Germline CDR1 is DFQATT and CDR2 is SNEGSKA (reference sequence). The CDR3 sequence is CSARDPDGSEPYEQYF. The CDR3 region has the DNA TGCAGTGCTAGAGATCCTGACGGGAGCGAACCCTACGAGCAGTACTTC.

The chain joins TRBV4-1 to TRBJ1-3; tentatively, D is TRBD1 (5 bases). The CDR3 contains 19 residues. CDR1 is MGHRA, CDR2 YSYEKL, per germline. V gave up 3 bases and J gave up 3 bases, with 24 bases separating them. The CDR3 sequence is CASSQDAGSRRLGGNTIYF. The CDR3, as DNA: TGCGCCAGCAGCCAGGATGCAGGGAGTCGGAGGCTTGGTGGAAACACCATATATTTT.

This clonotype was counted a few times. The chain carries TRBV18 and TRBJ1-1; no definite D call. Germline V gene data show CDR1 as KGHSH and CDR2 as LQKENI. The CDR3 has 17 amino acids. V was pared by 0 bases and J by 0 bases, with 14 bases between. CDR3 DNA: TGTGCCAGCTCACCACCGGGCGGGAGGGCGATGAACACTGAAGCTTTCTTT. This gives the protein CASSPPGGRAMNTEAFF. Looking up the rest from reference TRBV18 and TRBJ1-1 gives the full variable domain: NAGVMQNPRHLVRRRGQEARLRCSPMKGHSHVYWYRQLPEEGLKFMVYLQKENIIDESGMPKERFSAEFPKEGPSILRIQQVVRGDSAAYFCASSPPGGRAMNTEAFFGQGTRLTVV.

This clonotype was observed a few times. The chain recombines TRBV7-9 with TRBJ1-1; no definite D call. The CDR3 contains 13 residues. Germline CDR1 SEHNR, CDR2 FQNEAQ (reference sequence). Trimming shortened V by 2 bases and J by 1 base, and 5 bases separated the two germline ends. CDR3: CASSLIPNTEAFF. The CDR3 nucleotides are TGTGCCAGCAGCTTAATCCCGAACACTGAAGCTTTCTTT.